Below, 23 T cell receptor beta chains from the same sample are listed, as sequenced in a study of T cells in Graves' hyperthyroidism and ophthalmopathy. Amplified regions were TCR beta CDR3 sequences from RNA transcripts. First-round RT-PCR of the TCR CDR3 relied on the HTBI primer set. TCRdb re-called the multiplex PCR reads with MiXCR, one entry per CDR3 protein. The sample records approximately 720,000 distinct CDR3 sequences, roughly a sixth being singletons. The sequencing input was blood. These receptors were collected from a woman in her forties or fifties with Graves' hyperthyroidism that later progressed to Graves' ophthalmopathy.

This clonotype was picked up a small number of times. The chain links TRBV7-3 to TRBJ2-2; 12 positions agree with TRBD2. Losses at the gene ends were 5 bases for V and 5 bases for J; bases not matched to a gene: 15. Germline V CDR1 and CDR2: SGHTA, FQGTGA. The CDR3 runs 19 residues. The CDR3 DNA reads as TGTGCCAGCAGCATACCCACGGGGACTAGCGGGCCGGAGACCGGGGAGCTGTTTTTT. Translating it yields CASSIPTGTSGPETGELFF.

This clonotype was seen at least ten times. This chain uses TRBV27 with TRBJ1-2, with 9 bases identical to TRBD1. Losses at the gene ends were 6 bases for V and 7 bases for J; bases not matched to a gene: 12. The CDR3 has 15 amino acids. Germline CDR1 MNHEY, CDR2 SMNVEV (reference sequence). CDR3 sequence: CASRSPDRGDRGYTF. The DNA for the CDR3 is TGTGCCAGCAGATCCCCAGACAGGGGGGATCGTGGCTACACCTTC.

This sequence joins TRBV6-1 and TRBJ1-5, with TRBD1 matching over 9 bases. The CDR3 extends over 18 amino acids. In germline, CDR1 is MNHNS, CDR2 SASEGT. The junction had 18 bases not matched to a gene; V was cut back by 7 bases and J by 5 bases. The CDR3: CASISGWAGGQGDQPQHF. In nucleotides, the CDR3 is TGTGCCAGCATAAGCGGGTGGGCGGGGGGACAGGGCGATCAGCCCCAGCATTTT.

The chain carries TRBV29-1 and TRBJ1-1, with 7 bases identical to TRBD1. The trim removed 5 bases at V and 2 bases at J, leaving 2 bases unmatched. The CDR3 has 12 amino acids. Germline loops: CDR1 SQVTM, CDR2 ANQGSEA. The DNA for the CDR3 is TGCAGCGTTCACAGGGGCAACACTGAAGCTTTCTTT. Amino acids: CSVHRGNTEAFF.

With regard to this clonotype: Compared with germline, one end of the junction differs, possibly owing to a read error. The chain combines TRBV6-5 with TRBJ2-5; a weak D match, TRBD1 (7 bases). Per germline, CDR1 MNHEY and CDR2 SVGAGI. The CDR3 runs to 12 residues. DNA for the CDR3: TGTGCCGGCAGTTACTCTCAGGGGGGACTCTACTTC. Protein sequence: CAGSYSQGGLYF.

This clonotype was picked up a small number of times. J is TRBJ2-7 and V is TRBV6-1; D call uncertain. Germline V gene data show CDR1 as MNHNS and CDR2 as SASEGT. The CDR3 loop spans 14 amino acids. V was shortened by 5 bases and J by 7 bases, with 18 bases between the two germline ends. Written as DNA, the CDR3 is TGTGCCAGCAGTAAATCTCTGGACCGGGTAGAGCAGTACTTC. Amino acid sequence: CASSKSLDRVEQYF.

This clonotype was detected many times. The chain carries TRBV2 and TRBJ1-2, with 9 bases aligning to TRBD1. From germline, CDR1 is SNHLY and CDR2 FYNNEI. The CDR3 extends over 13 amino acids. V gave up 5 bases and J gave up 7 bases; unmatched junction bases: 5. The CDR3 region is CASSKDRGAGYTF. In nucleotides, the CDR3 is TGTGCCAGCAGTAAAGACAGGGGGGCTGGCTACACCTTC.

This clonotype has ten or more counts. The chain joins TRBV20-1 to TRBJ2-3; 7 positions agree with TRBD2. Trimming removed 5 bases from V and 2 bases from J; junction bases left unmatched: 4. The length of the CDR3 is 13 residues. Germline loops: CDR1 DFQATT, CDR2 SNEGSKA (reference sequence). CDR3 in amino acids: CSAALAVTDTQYF. The CDR3 nucleotides are TGCAGTGCTGCTCTAGCGGTCACAGATACGCAGTATTTT.

This clonotype was counted many times. The chain combines TRBV20-1 with TRBJ2-5; 7 bases fit TRBD1. Germline V gives CDR1 DFQATT, CDR2 SNEGSKA (reference sequence). The CDR3 runs to 15 residues. V shed 0 bases, J shed 4 bases, and the junction held 8 bases outside the gene matches. The CDR3 nucleotides are TGCAGTGCTAGAGATCACCCGACAGGGACAGAGACCCAGTACTTC. This sequence encodes CSARDHPTGTETQYF.

The gene calls are TRBV6-1 and TRBJ1-1; D unclear. V was cut by 7 bases and J by 0 bases, with 15 bases left in between. CDR3 size: 15 residues. Germline lookup yields CDR1 MNHNS and CDR2 SASEGT. CDR3 in DNA: TGTGCCAGCACCGCCCGGGCAGATCTGAACACTGAAGCTTTCTTT. Translated: CASTARADLNTEAFF.

Ten or more counts support this clonotype. This chain connects TRBV5-1 to TRBJ2-3, with 11 bases fitting TRBD2. V lost 0 bases and J lost 3; bases outside the gene matches: 9. CDR1 is SGHRS and CDR2 is YFSETQ in the germline V gene. CDR3 size: 18 residues. The CDR3 sequence is CASSLEASGGRVTDTQYF. The CDR3 DNA reads as TGCGCCAGCAGCTTGGAGGCTAGCGGGGGGAGAGTGACAGATACGCAGTATTTT.

This clonotype was recorded a few times. The rearrangement joins TRBV13 to TRBJ1-2; TRBD1 matches at 7 bases. V trimming: 4 bases; J trimming: 4 bases; junction bases outside the gene matches: 9. Germline V gene data show CDR1 as PRHDT and CDR2 as FYEKMQ (reference sequence). This CDR3 has 15 residues. The CDR3 region is CASSSRDSKSYGYTF. CDR3 DNA sequence: TGTGCCAGCAGCTCGAGGGACAGCAAATCCTATGGCTACACCTTC.

This clonotype occurred a few times. The CDR3 DNA reads as TGCAGCGTGACCGGGCTAAGTTTAGAGCAGTACTTC. This sequence encodes CSVTGLSLEQYF. The V gene is TRBV29-1, the J gene TRBJ2-7; D is ambiguous. With 6 bases removed from V and 7 bases from J, the gap between germline ends came to 16 bases. The germline gives CDR1 SQVTM, CDR2 ANQGSEA. This CDR3 contains 12 residues.

A single count supports this clonotype. This chain links TRBV12-3 or TRBV12-4 with TRBJ2-7, with a possible D match to TRBD2 (6 bases). The CDR3 is 13 amino acids. Trimming pared 5 bases from V and 4 bases from J, leaving 12 bases between. The CDR3 spells CASSRGTLYEQYF. The CDR3 DNA reads TGTGCCAGCAGTCGCGGGACTCTGTACGAGCAGTACTTC.

The chain uses TRBV7-6 and TRBJ1-2; 7 bases are a match to TRBD1. CDR1 is SGHVS, CDR2 FNYEAQ, per germline. The CDR3 length is 14 residues. The ends lost 5 bases at V and 7 bases at J; junction bases unmatched: 10. CDR3 loop: CASSPDRANGGYTF. CDR3 bases: TGTGCCAGCAGCCCAGACAGGGCGAATGGTGGCTACACCTTC. The full variable domain, completed using reference TRBV7-6 and TRBJ1-2, is GAGVSQSPRYKVTKRGQDVALRCDPISGHVSLYWYRQALGQGPEFLTYFNYEAQQDKSGLPNDRFSAERPEGSISTLTIQRTEQRDSAMYRCASSPDRANGGYTFGSGTRLTVV.

The J gene is TRBJ1-1, the V gene TRBV9, with 8 bases aligning to TRBD1. Losses at the gene ends were 2 bases for V and 5 bases for J; bases not matched to a gene: 5. Germline values: CDR1 SGDLS, CDR2 YYNGEE. This CDR3 has 14 residues. CDR3 sequence: CASSVDTGGTEAFF. As DNA, the CDR3 is TGTGCCAGCAGCGTGGATACAGGGGGAACTGAAGCTTTCTTT. The whole variable domain, filled in from reference TRBV9 and TRBJ1-1, reads DSGVTQTPKHLITATGQRVTLRCSPRSGDLSVYWYQQSLDQGLQFLIQYYNGEERAKGNILERFSAQQFPDLHSELNLSSLELGDSALYFCASSVDTGGTEAFFGQGTRLTVV.

In this sample, this clonotype turned up many times. The DNA for the CDR3 is TGTGCCAGCAGCCAAGAGTTTCAGGGGCATCAGCCCCAGCATTTT. Its protein product is CASSQEFQGHQPQHF. This chain links TRBV3-1 with TRBJ1-5; a weak D match, TRBD1 (6 bases). The CDR3 is made up of 15 amino acids. Trimming pared 0 bases from V and 5 bases from J, leaving 11 bases between. Germline V gene lookup returns CDR1 LGHDT and CDR2 YNNKEL (reference sequence).

This clonotype has just a few counts. The chain couples TRBV10-3 to TRBJ2-5; 12 positions agree with TRBD2. Unmatched junction bases numbered 5, after V lost 2 bases and J lost 4 bases. The CDR3 contains 16 residues. CDR1 is ENHRY, CDR2 SYGVKD, per germline. For the CDR3, the DNA is TGTGCCATCAGTGAGGATCTAGCGGGGGGGCCAGAGACCCAGTACTTC. Its translation is CAISEDLAGGPETQYF.

Turning to this clonotype: Sequence at one end of the junction differs from germline and may be a read error. The chain combines TRBV7-9 with TRBJ1-1; D remains ambiguous. This CDR3 is 14 amino acids long. Per germline, CDR1 SEHNR and CDR2 FQNEAQ (reference sequence). The DNA for the CDR3 is TGTGCCAGCAGCTTAGATCGGAAGAACGCTGAAGCTTTCTTT. Protein sequence: CASSLDRKNAEAFF.

J is TRBJ2-3 and V is TRBV12-5, with D tentatively TRBD2 (6 bases). Germline V gene sequence: CDR1 LGHNT, CDR2 FRNRAP. The CDR3 is made up of 13 amino acids. Trimming took off 5 bases at V and 4 bases at J, with 10 bases between the two ends. CDR3 bases: TGTGCTAGTGGTCTTAGCGGAGCAGATACGCAGTATTTT. This codes for CASGLSGADTQYF.

This clonotype was observed a few times. This rearrangement joins TRBV7-8 to TRBJ1-4; D ambiguous. Germline assignment: CDR1 SGHVS and CDR2 FQNEAQ. V was cut by 1 base and J by 3 bases, with 15 bases left in between. The CDR3 runs to 17 residues. CDR3 sequence reads: CASSLGGRVRSNEKLFF. DNA of the CDR3: TGTGCCAGCAGCTTAGGTGGTCGTGTGAGGTCTAATGAAAAACTGTTTTTT.

This clonotype was seen at least ten times. The V call is TRBV3-1, the J call TRBJ2-7; no firm D call. Germline assignment: CDR1 LGHDT and CDR2 YNNKEL (reference sequence). The CDR3 totals 14 residues. The V and J ends lost 4 bases and 3 bases respectively, with 13 bases between them. In DNA, the CDR3 is TGTGCCAGCAGCCTCCGGGCCCCGAGCTACGAGCAGTACTTC. Translation: CASSLRAPSYEQYF.

To note about this clonotype: This sequence may be a read error, since a much larger clone differs from it by one base. The chain links TRBV6-2 or TRBV6-3 to TRBJ1-1, with a tentative D call TRBD1 (5 bases). CDR3 size: 14 residues. Per germline, CDR1 MNHEY and CDR2 SVGEGT. For the CDR3, the DNA is TGTGTCAGCAGTTACCAGGGACTGAACACTGAAGCTTTCTTT. Its translation: CVSSYQGLNTEAFF.